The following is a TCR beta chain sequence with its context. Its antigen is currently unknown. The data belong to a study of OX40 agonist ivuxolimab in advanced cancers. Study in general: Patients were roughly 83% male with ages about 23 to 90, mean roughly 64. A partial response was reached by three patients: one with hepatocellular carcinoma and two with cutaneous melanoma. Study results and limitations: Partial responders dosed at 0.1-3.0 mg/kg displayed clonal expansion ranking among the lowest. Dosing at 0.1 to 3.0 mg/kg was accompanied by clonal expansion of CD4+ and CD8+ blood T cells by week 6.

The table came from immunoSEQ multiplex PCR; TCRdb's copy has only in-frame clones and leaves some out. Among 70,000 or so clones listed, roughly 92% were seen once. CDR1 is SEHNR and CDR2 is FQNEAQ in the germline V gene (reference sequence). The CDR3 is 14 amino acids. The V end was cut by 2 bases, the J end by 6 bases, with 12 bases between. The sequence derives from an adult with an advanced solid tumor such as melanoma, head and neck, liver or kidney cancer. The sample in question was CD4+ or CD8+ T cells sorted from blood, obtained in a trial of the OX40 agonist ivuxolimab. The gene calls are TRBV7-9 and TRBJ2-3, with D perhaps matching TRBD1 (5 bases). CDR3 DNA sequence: TGTGCCAGCAGCTTATCAGGGTTGGCGGATACGCAGTATTTT. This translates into CASSLSGLADTQYF.